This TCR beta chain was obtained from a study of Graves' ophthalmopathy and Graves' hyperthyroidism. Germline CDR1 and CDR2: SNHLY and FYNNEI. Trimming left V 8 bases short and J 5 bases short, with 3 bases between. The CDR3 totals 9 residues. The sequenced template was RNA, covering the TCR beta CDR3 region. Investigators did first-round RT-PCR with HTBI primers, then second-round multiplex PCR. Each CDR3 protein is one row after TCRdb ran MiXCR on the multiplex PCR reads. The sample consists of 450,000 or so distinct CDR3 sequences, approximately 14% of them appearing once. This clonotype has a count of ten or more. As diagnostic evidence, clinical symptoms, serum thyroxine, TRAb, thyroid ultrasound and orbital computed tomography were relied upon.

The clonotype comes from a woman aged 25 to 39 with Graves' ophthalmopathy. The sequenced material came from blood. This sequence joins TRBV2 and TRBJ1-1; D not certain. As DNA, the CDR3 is TGTGCCAGCGGAACTGAAGCTTTCTTT. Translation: CASGTEAFF.